This T cell receptor beta chain was sequenced for a study of cytomegalovirus exposure and HLA in healthy donors. Study outcomes and limitations: Later analysis associated a missense DCLRE1C variant with TCR beta V- and J-gene trimming.

Primers: 60 Vbeta forward and 13 Jbeta reverse. Assay used: immunoSEQ multiplex PCR; TCRdb lists only in-frame clones, some missing. The table shows 65,000 to 90,000 clones, with 60% to 75% occurring only once. The CDR3 consists of 13 residues. Trimming took 3 bases from V and 7 from J; bases not matched to a gene: 3. Looked up from germline, CDR1 is SEHNR and CDR2 is FQNEAQ (reference sequence). There are a few counts of this clone. Its antigen is not known. This sequence was found in a man aged 70 or older in good health and CMV-seronegative. The chain couples TRBV7-9 to TRBJ2-1; 7 nucleotides agree with TRBD1. What was sequenced was PBMCs. The CDR3 loop is CASSFLQGNEQFF. The DNA of the CDR3 is TGTGCCAGCAGCTTTTTACAGGGGAATGAGCAGTTCTTC.